This TCR beta chain was recorded in a study of T cell responses to AZD1222 COVID-19 vaccine. Overall study results and limits: Targeting of unmutated variant regions was reportedly seen in nearly half of spike-specific TCRs. Two AZD1222 doses significantly raised spike-specific TCR breadth and depth over controls. The donor group comprised mostly white British people and more females; the analysis possibly underestimated clonal diversity. Repertoire sampling happened only post peak T cell response.

CDR1 and CDR2 (germline): SGHTA, FQGNSA. The CDR3 has 14 residues. The V end was cut by 2 bases, the J end by 8 bases, with 15 bases between. On this clone itself: What it binds is unknown.

The repertoire was sequenced with immunoSEQ multiplex PCR; TCRdb's copy has only in-frame clones and lacks some. This sample has around 59,000 clones, with approximately 89% found just once. The genes are TRBV7-2 and TRBJ1-2; no reliable D call. The clonotype comes from an adult who received the AZD1222 COVID-19 vaccine. Sequenced here: peripheral blood, sampled 28 days after the second AZD1222 dose. The chain's CDR3 is CASSLMFRARGYTF. CDR3 coding DNA: TGTGCCAGCAGCTTAATGTTTAGGGCGCGGGGCTACACCTTC.